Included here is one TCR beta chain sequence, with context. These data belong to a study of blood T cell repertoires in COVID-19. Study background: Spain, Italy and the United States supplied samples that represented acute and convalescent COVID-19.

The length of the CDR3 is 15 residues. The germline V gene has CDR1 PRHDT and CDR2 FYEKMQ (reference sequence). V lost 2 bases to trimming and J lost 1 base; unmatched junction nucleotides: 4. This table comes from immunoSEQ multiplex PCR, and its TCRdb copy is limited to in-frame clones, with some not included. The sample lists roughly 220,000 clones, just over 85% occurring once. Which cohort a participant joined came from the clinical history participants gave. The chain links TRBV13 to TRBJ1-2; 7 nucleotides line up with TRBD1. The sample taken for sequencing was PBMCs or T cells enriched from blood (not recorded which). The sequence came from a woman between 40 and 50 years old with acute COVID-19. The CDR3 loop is CASSLRDSNNYGYTF. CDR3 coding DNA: TGTGCCAGCAGCTTACGGGACAGCAATAACTATGGCTACACCTTC.